Below are 23 T cell receptor beta chains sequenced from a single sample in a study of glioma-infiltrating T cells after dendritic cell vaccination (dated by TCRdb to the mid-2010s). The library was obtained by the immunoSEQ multiplex PCR assay. In TCRdb, the immuneACCESS table is reduced to in-frame sequences with V and J assigned. These tables do not hold every clone; where another copy was compared, an unresolved V gene accounts for under half, and the others remain unexplained. The table for this sample lists approximately 99,000 clones; 80% of them were counted only once. 5% to 7% of the sample is taken by the ten largest. The time point label corresponds to: after dendritic cell vaccination, including at tumor progression/relapse. The material sequenced was blood, taken after dendritic cell vaccination. The receptor set was obtained from a human donor with glioblastoma.

This clone was counted only a few times. The rearrangement joins TRBV5-6 to TRBJ2-7, with TRBD2 matching over 8 bases. The CDR3 has 17 amino acids. V was clipped by 0 bases and J by 4 bases; unmatched bases: 12. Germline V gene sequence: CDR1 SGHDT, CDR2 YYEEEE. Here the CDR3 reads CASSLADRLASVYEQYF. DNA of the CDR3: TGTGCCAGCAGCTTGGCCGACCGACTAGCGTCCGTTTACGAGCAGTACTTC.

V is TRBV5-1 and J is TRBJ2-7; possibly TRBD1 for D (5 bases). The CDR3 is 13 amino acids. The germline V and J ends were trimmed by 5 bases and 3 bases, with 12 bases remaining between them. In germline, CDR1 is SGHRS, CDR2 YFSETQ. The CDR3 spells CASSSEGVYEQYF. In nucleotides, the CDR3 is TGCGCCAGCAGTTCCGAAGGGGTCTACGAGCAGTACTTC.

The V and J genes are TRBV4-1 and TRBJ2-5; no definite D call. The CDR3 has 12 residues. With 2 bases removed from V and 2 bases from J, the gap between germline ends came to 3 bases. Germline CDR1 MGHRA, CDR2 YSYEKL. CDR3 in DNA: TGCGCCAGCAGCCAACCTCAAGAGACCCAGTACTTC. It yields the protein CASSQPQETQYF.

The J gene is TRBJ1-1, the V gene TRBV10-3; possible D gene TRBD1, 5 bases. CDR1 ENHRY and CDR2 SYGVKD come from the germline V gene. The CDR3 has 13 residues. The V and J ends lost 6 bases and 1 base respectively, with 9 bases between them. DNA of the CDR3: TGTGCCATCAGCCCAGACAGGAACACTGAAGCTTTCTTT. Its protein product is CAISPDRNTEAFF.

This clone was detected once. This sequence joins TRBV2 and TRBJ1-1; no firm D call. The CDR3 totals 12 residues. Germline CDR1 and CDR2: SNHLY and FYNNEI. Trimming took 4 bases from V and 2 from J, leaving 5 bases between them. The CDR3 sequence is CASSATNTEAFF. In nucleotides, the CDR3 is TGTGCCAGCAGTGCTACCAACACTGAAGCTTTCTTT.

For this clone: Compared with germline, one end of the junction differs, possibly owing to a read error. This sequence joins TRBV7-7 and TRBJ2-3; D is undetermined. The CDR3 consists of 15 residues. Germline V CDR1 and CDR2: SSHAT, FNYEAQ (reference sequence). This CDR3 is CASSPHLTLTDTQYF. The CDR3 region has the DNA TGTGCTAGCAGCCCCCATCTGACACTCACAGATACGCAGTATTTT.

The V gene is TRBV27, the J gene TRBJ2-7, with a tentative D call TRBD2 (6 bases). The germline V and J ends were trimmed by 0 bases and 2 bases, with 11 bases remaining between them. The CDR3 spans 15 residues. Germline V gene data show CDR1 as MNHEY and CDR2 as SMNVEV (reference sequence). The chain's CDR3 is CASSLSVGLPYEQYF. CDR3 coding DNA: TGTGCCAGCAGTTTATCGGTAGGACTACCCTACGAGCAGTACTTC.

CDR3 residues: CASSLVQGEETQYF. The CDR3 region has the DNA TGCGCCAGCAGCTTGGTACAGGGGGAAGAGACCCAGTACTTC. The chain recombines TRBV5-1 with TRBJ2-5; 8 nucleotides line up with TRBD1. Germline CDR1 reads SGHRS; CDR2 reads YFSETQ. The CDR3 runs to 14 residues. Trimming cost V 0 bases and J 3 bases; bases outside gene matches: 1. Full variable domain (rest looked up from reference TRBV5-1 and TRBJ2-5): KAGVTQTPRYLIKTRGQQVTLSCSPISGHRSVSWYQQTPGQGLQFLFEYFSETQRNKGNFPGRFSGRQFSNSRSEMNVSTLELGDSALYLCASSLVQGEETQYFGPGTRLLVL.

V gene TRBV4-1 combines with J gene TRBJ2-3, with 10 bases fitting TRBD2. The ends lost 0 bases at V and 0 bases at J; junction bases unmatched: 9. Germline V gene data show CDR1 as MGHRA and CDR2 as YSYEKL. The CDR3 loop spans 19 amino acids. In DNA form, the CDR3 reads TGCGCCAGCAGCCAAGATTATGGGACTAGCGCTTCTAGCACAGATACGCAGTATTTT. The encoded protein is CASSQDYGTSASSTDTQYF.

The chain has TRBV5-1 and TRBJ2-3; TRBD1 agrees at 7 bases. This CDR3 contains 15 residues. Germline CDR1 is SGHRS and CDR2 is YFSETQ. V was pared by 4 bases and J by 6 bases, with 11 bases of the junction left unmatched. DNA for the CDR3: TGCGCCAGCAGCCCACAGGGGATTGGGGCTGATACGCAGTATTTT. Residues: CASSPQGIGADTQYF.

J is TRBJ2-7 and V is TRBV5-1; possibly TRBD2 for D (5 bases). Trimming removed 4 bases from V and 3 bases from J, with 11 bases in between. The CDR3 covers 13 residues. Germline V gene data show CDR1 as SGHRS and CDR2 as YFSETQ. The CDR3 region has the DNA TGCGCCAGCAGCCCACTAGTTAACTACGAGCAGTACTTC. This codes for CASSPLVNYEQYF.

This chain's CDR3 is CASSVGGRSTDTQYF. The CDR3 region has the DNA TGTGCCAGCAGCGTGGGGGGTCGCAGCACAGATACGCAGTATTTT. The genes are TRBV9 and TRBJ2-3; D possibly corresponds to TRBD2 (6 bases). Looked up from germline, CDR1 is SGDLS and CDR2 is YYNGEE. The CDR3 extends over 15 amino acids. V lost 2 bases to trimming and J lost 0 bases, with 10 bases between them.

The gene calls are TRBV6-5 and TRBJ2-2, with D hard to call. This CDR3 spans 16 amino acids. The V gene's germline CDR1 is MNHEY and CDR2 SVGAGI. With 1 base removed from V and 1 base from J, the gap between germline ends came to 10 bases. CDR3: CASSYYPVLNTGELFF. CDR3 DNA sequence: TGTGCCAGCAGTTACTACCCAGTTTTGAACACCGGGGAGCTGTTTTTT.

This chain uses TRBV6-5 with TRBJ2-7, with D possibly TRBD1 on 6 matching bases. With 6 bases removed from V and 0 bases from J, the gap between germline ends came to 12 bases. CDR1 is MNHEY, CDR2 SVGAGI, per germline. The CDR3 consists of 14 residues. CDR3 nucleotide sequence: TGTGCCAGCAGACCCGGGACACCCTCCTACGAGCAGTACTTC. Protein sequence: CASRPGTPSYEQYF.

The chain couples TRBV6-4 to TRBJ1-2; 7 bases are shared with TRBD1. The CDR3 is 13 residues long. Trimming cost V 5 bases and J 3 bases; bases outside gene matches: 3. CDR1 and CDR2 from the germline V gene are MRHNA and SNTAGT. The CDR3 protein is CASSSTGDYGYTF. CDR3 bases: TGTGCCAGCAGTTCCACAGGGGACTATGGCTACACCTTC.

This chain links TRBV28 with TRBJ2-7, with D tentatively TRBD2 (6 bases). Germline values: CDR1 MDHEN, CDR2 SYDVKM. Trimming stripped 1 base from V and 2 bases from J, with 18 bases between. The CDR3 consists of 17 residues. The chain's CDR3 is CASSLSPPQRVTYEQYF. CDR3 sequence (DNA): TGTGCCAGCAGTTTATCACCTCCTCAGCGGGTTACCTACGAGCAGTACTTC.

This chain connects TRBV11-2 to TRBJ2-1; TRBD2 matches at 11 bases. Germline trimming cut 5 bases from V and 5 bases from J; bases unmatched to any gene: 8. Germline CDR1 is SGHAT and CDR2 is FQNNGV. The CDR3 totals 16 residues. This CDR3 is CASSPYSGGENNEQFF. The DNA for the CDR3 is TGTGCCAGCAGCCCCTATAGCGGGGGGGAAAACAATGAGCAGTTCTTC.

This clone showed up just a few times. The chain couples TRBV9 to TRBJ1-2; D ambiguous. Trimming cost V 4 bases and J 6 bases, with 13 bases left between them. The CDR3 sequence is 13 residues long. CDR1 is SGDLS, CDR2 YYNGEE, per germline. This CDR3 reads CASSSFGFDGYTF. The CDR3 DNA reads TGTGCCAGCAGCTCCTTCGGGTTCGATGGCTACACCTTC. The variable domain in full, completed from reference TRBV9 and TRBJ1-2, reads DSGVTQTPKHLITATGQRVTLRCSPRSGDLSVYWYQQSLDQGLQFLIQYYNGEERAKGNILERFSAQQFPDLHSELNLSSLELGDSALYFCASSSFGFDGYTFGSGTRLTVV.

This clone was detected only a few times. J is TRBJ2-1 and V is TRBV5-4; no clear D. The CDR3 is made up of 13 amino acids. Germline V gene data show CDR1 as SGHNT and CDR2 as YYREEE (reference sequence). With 4 bases removed from V and 4 bases from J, the gap between germline ends came to 9 bases. The chain's CDR3 is CASSPVDYNEQFF. Written as DNA, the CDR3 is TGTGCCAGCAGCCCCGTAGATTACAATGAGCAGTTCTTC.

This clone is a singleton in its sample. The V call is TRBV29-1, the J call TRBJ2-1; D is perhaps TRBD1 (5 bases). V gave up 4 bases and J gave up 7 bases, with 14 bases separating them. This CDR3 contains 13 residues. Germline V lookup: CDR1 SQVTM, CDR2 ANQGSEA. The CDR3 loop reads CSVVPRVTNEQFF. CDR3 DNA sequence: TGCAGCGTTGTACCCAGGGTAACAAATGAGCAGTTCTTC.

This clone was observed once. The J gene is TRBJ2-7, the V gene TRBV19; 11 bases agree with TRBD2. The CDR3 runs 15 residues. J was trimmed by 3 bases and V by 6 bases; bases with no gene match: 7. CDR1 is LNHDA, CDR2 SQIVND, per germline (reference sequence). CDR3 sequence (DNA): TGTGCCAGTAGCCGCACTAGCGGGAGCTTCTACGAGCAGTACTTC. Translation: CASSRTSGSFYEQYF.

The rearrangement uses TRBV19 and TRBJ2-1; 7 bases agree with TRBD1. CDR3 length: 10 residues. The germline V gene has CDR1 LNHDA and CDR2 SQIVND (reference sequence). Trimming removed 6 bases from V and 10 bases from J; junction bases left unmatched: 0. CDR3 region: CASRDREQFF. Here the CDR3 DNA reads TGTGCCAGTAGGGACAGGGAGCAGTTCTTC.

This chain uses TRBV18 with TRBJ2-7, with 8 bases aligning to TRBD1. Germline V gene sequence: CDR1 KGHSH, CDR2 LQKENI. The CDR3 sequence is 16 residues long. The trim removed 0 bases at V and 5 bases at J, leaving 9 bases unmatched. The CDR3, as DNA: TGTGCCAGCTCACCACCTCGGACAGGGATGGGGGACGAGCAGTACTTC. Its translation: CASSPPRTGMGDEQYF.